Each of the 8 T cell receptor beta chains below was sequenced from the same sample in a study of cytomegalovirus exposure and HLA in healthy donors. PCR involved 60 Vbeta and 13 Jbeta primers. Measured with immunoSEQ multiplex PCR; TCRdb has only the in-frame clones, and not every one. The sample contains some 220,000 clones, around 80% of which appear only once. Source material: PBMCs. The receptors shown here come from a woman aged 60 to 75 in good health and CMV-seropositive.

This clone was recorded only once. The V call is TRBV5-1, the J call TRBJ2-2; TRBD2 aligns across 10 bases. The CDR3 covers 16 residues. Germline lookup yields CDR1 SGHRS and CDR2 YFSETQ. Trimming at V came to 1 base and at J to 7 bases, leaving 7 bases not matched to a gene. This chain's CDR3 is CASSLWRTSGNGELFF. In nucleotides, the CDR3 is TGCGCCAGCAGCTTGTGGCGGACTAGCGGTAACGGGGAGCTGTTTTTT. Drawing the rest from reference TRBV5-1 and TRBJ2-2, the complete variable domain is KAGVTQTPRYLIKTRGQQVTLSCSPISGHRSVSWYQQTPGQGLQFLFEYFSETQRNKGNFPGRFSGRQFSNSRSEMNVSTLELGDSALYLCASSLWRTSGNGELFFGEGSRLTVL.

The rearrangement uses TRBV7-6 and TRBJ2-7; 7 nucleotides agree with TRBD2. The CDR3 has 14 amino acids. The trim removed 1 base at V and 0 bases at J, leaving 0 bases unmatched. Germline values: CDR1 SGHVS, CDR2 FNYEAQ. CDR3 region: CASSLGLASYEQYF. The CDR3, as DNA: TGTGCCAGCAGCTTAGGACTAGCCTCCTACGAGCAGTACTTC.

The rearrangement uses TRBV15 and TRBJ1-1, with TRBD1 as a possible D gene (5 bases). From germline, CDR1 is LNHNV and CDR2 YYDKDF (reference sequence). Trimming took 8 bases from V and 8 from J, leaving 9 bases between them. The CDR3 has 10 amino acids. CDR3 protein: CATGEGEAFF. The CDR3 DNA reads as TGTGCCACCGGGGAGGGGGAAGCTTTCTTT.

About this clone: The junction departs from germline at one end; a sequencing error may be responsible. The chain combines TRBV28 with TRBJ2-7; 10 nucleotides agree with TRBD1. This CDR3 comprises 15 residues. Germline loops: CDR1 MDHEN, CDR2 SYDVKM. The CDR3 nucleotides read TGTGCCAGCAGTGTTCTGGACAGGGGGTTTGGCGAGCGGTACTTC. Its translation is CASSVLDRGFGERYF.

The chain couples TRBV5-4 to TRBJ1-4; D is undetermined. The CDR3 spans 14 residues. V was clipped by 4 bases and J by 4 bases, with 11 bases between them. Germline V gives CDR1 SGHNT, CDR2 YYREEE (reference sequence). CDR3 sequence reads: CASSPGSINEKLFF. Here the CDR3 DNA reads TGTGCCAGCAGCCCCGGGTCCATTAATGAAAAACTGTTTTTT.

The gene calls are TRBV5-1 and TRBJ1-3; maybe TRBD1 (6 bases). Deletions cut 2 bases from V and 0 bases from J, with 9 bases between. The CDR3 contains 15 residues. Germline V CDR1 and CDR2: SGHRS, YFSETQ. DNA of the CDR3: TGCGCCAGCAGCTTAGGGGACATCTCTGGAAACACCATATATTTT. Translation: CASSLGDISGNTIYF.

This clone has a handful of counts. The chain combines TRBV30 with TRBJ1-4; perhaps TRBD1 as D (6 bases). Germline values: CDR1 GTSNPN, CDR2 SVGIG (reference sequence). The CDR3 sequence is 13 residues long. V was cut by 4 bases and J by 2 bases, with 8 bases left in between. CDR3 sequence: CAWNRATNEKLFF. Here the CDR3 DNA reads TGTGCCTGGAACAGGGCTACTAATGAAAAACTGTTTTTT.

The chain is built from TRBV5-5 and TRBJ2-1; D not certain. Germline lookup yields CDR1 SGHKS and CDR2 YYEKEE (reference sequence). V was clipped by 0 bases and J by 7 bases, with 14 bases between them. The CDR3 contains 15 residues. The CDR3 region is CASSLEANQWNEQFF. The CDR3 bases are TGTGCCAGCAGCTTGGAAGCAAACCAATGGAATGAGCAGTTCTTC.